Each of the 8 T cell receptor beta chains below was sequenced from the same sample in a study of T cells expressing NK-cell markers. TCRdb re-called the 5' RACE reads and shows each CDR3 protein once, DNA omitted. This table lists 200,000 to 300,000 distinct CDR3 sequences. The sequenced sample was blood T cells: a sorted CD56 or NKG2C T cell subset, CD4+ or CD8+ T cells, or bulk PBMC T cells (not recorded which). The receptors come from a young man in good health.

V gene TRBV12-3 or TRBV12-4 combines with J gene TRBJ2-2. The CDR3 is made up of 17 amino acids. The CDR3 reads CASSLRLADANTGELFF.

This chain links TRBV20-1 with TRBJ2-3; TCRdb gives TRBD2 as the D gene, but with no DNA this cannot be confirmed. CDR3 length equals 16 residues. Germline CDR1 is DFQATT and CDR2 is SNEGSKA (reference sequence). The CDR3 here is CSTRRTSGGVTDTQYF.

This chain connects TRBV7-9 to TRBJ1-1; TCRdb designates TRBD1, a call that cannot be tested without DNA. CDR1 is SEHNR, CDR2 FQNEAQ, per germline (reference sequence). The CDR3 has 15 amino acids. The CDR3 sequence is CASSAGSTGNTEAFF.

The rearrangement uses TRBV5-1 and TRBJ2-2; TCRdb reports TRBD2, a call that lacks DNA to check it against. The length of the CDR3 is 16 residues. In germline, CDR1 is SGHRS, CDR2 YFSETQ. The chain's CDR3 is CASSLATSGFTGELFF.

The chain uses TRBV2 and TRBJ2-2; TCRdb calls TRBD2, which cannot be checked without DNA. Germline assignment: CDR1 SNHLY and CDR2 FYNNEI. There are 15 residues in the CDR3. The CDR3 loop is CASSEVREGTGELFF.

The CDR3 here is CASRPPGGSSYNEQFF. The chain couples TRBV5-4 to TRBJ2-1; TCRdb designates TRBD1, a call that cannot be tested without DNA. Germline values: CDR1 SGHNT, CDR2 YYREEE (reference sequence). CDR3 length: 16 residues.

This rearrangement joins TRBV5-5 to TRBJ1-1; the TRBD1 assignment by TCRdb is unverifiable without DNA. Germline V gene sequence: CDR1 SGHKS, CDR2 YYEKEE (reference sequence). This CDR3 is built from 15 residues. The CDR3 spells CASSYGHHLNTEAFF.

The chain has TRBV7-9 and TRBJ1-2. This CDR3 comprises 12 residues. Germline V gene sequence: CDR1 SEHNR, CDR2 FQNEAQ (reference sequence). CDR3 sequence: CATYLGGYGYTF.